The rows below give T cell receptor beta chains drawn from one sample of a study of T cells after yellow fever vaccination. From the 5' RACE reads, TCRdb called clonotypes with MiXCR, one entry per CDR3 protein. The table shows some 390,000 distinct CDR3 sequences, with 6.2% occurring only once. The sample in question was PBMCs, obtained 5 days after the yellow fever booster vaccination. The receptors originated from a man younger than 40 who received the YFV17D yellow fever vaccine. Each CDR3 is given with its conserved first and last residue. A D gene is named only where the DNA matches it firmly. Size values are once, few and many counts, or a class for expanded clones, and some rows have none.

V gene: TRBV24-1
clone size: many
D gene: .
J gene: TRBJ2-1
CDR3 protein: CATSDPSGPGDEQFF
CDR3 DNA: TGTGCCACCAGTGACCCCTCGGGGCCAGGGGATGAGCAGTTCTTC

V gene: TRBV18
clone size: .
D gene: .
J gene: TRBJ2-7
CDR3 protein: CASSAGSPYEQYF
CDR3 DNA: TGTGCCAGCTCAGCCGGGAGTCCCTACGAGCAGTACTTC

V gene: TRBV20-1
clone size: .
D gene: TRBD1
J gene: TRBJ1-1
CDR3 protein: CCARPTGEVWVTEAFF
CDR3 DNA: TGCTGTGCTAGACCGACAGGGGAAGTCTGGGTCACTGAAGCTTTCTTT

V gene: TRBV7-9
clone size: .
D gene: .
J gene: TRBJ2-5
CDR3 protein: CASSPNREETQYF
CDR3 DNA: TGTGCCAGCAGTCCAAACAGGGAAGAGACCCAGTACTTC

V gene: TRBV20-1
clone size: .
D gene: .
J gene: TRBJ1-5
CDR3 protein: CSARRRNQPQHF
CDR3 DNA: TGCAGTGCTAGAAGGCGGAATCAGCCCCAGCATTTT

V gene: TRBV5-1
clone size: many
D gene: TRBD2
J gene: TRBJ2-1
CDR3 protein: CASSLVAGSYNEQFF
CDR3 DNA: TGTGCCAGCAGCTTAGTAGCGGGATCCTACAATGAGCAGTTCTTC

V gene: TRBV6-5
clone size: .
D gene: .
J gene: TRBJ2-5
CDR3 protein: CASSYSLPGSAQETQYF
CDR3 DNA: TGTGCCAGCAGTTACTCACTGCCGGGGAGCGCTCAAGAGACCCAGTACTTC

V gene: TRBV6-1
clone size: many
D gene: TRBD1
J gene: TRBJ2-7
CDR3 protein: CASRESTGDNSYEQYF
CDR3 DNA: TGTGCCAGCAGAGAGTCGACAGGGGATAACTCCTACGAGCAGTACTTC

V gene: TRBV5-1
clone size: few
D gene: TRBD1
J gene: TRBJ2-7
CDR3 protein: CASSQGQGVHEQYF
CDR3 DNA: TGCGCCAGCTCCCAAGGACAGGGGGTTCACGAGCAGTACTTC

V gene: TRBV20-1
clone size: .
D gene: TRBD2
J gene: TRBJ2-3
CDR3 protein: CSAPSAGGGGTQYF
CDR3 DNA: TGCAGTGCCCCGTCAGCGGGAGGGGGGGGTACGCAGTATTTT

V gene: TRBV12-3/TRBV12-4
clone size: many
D gene: .
J gene: TRBJ2-3
CDR3 protein: CASSLDWLTDTQYF
CDR3 DNA: TGTGCCAGCAGTTTAGATTGGCTCACAGATACGCAGTATTTT

V gene: TRBV4-1
clone size: many
D gene: .
J gene: TRBJ2-3
CDR3 protein: CASSPARGVSKPDTQYF
CDR3 DNA: TGCGCCAGCAGCCCGGCCAGAGGGGTGTCTAAGCCAGATACGCAGTATTTT

V gene: TRBV4-3
clone size: many
D gene: .
J gene: TRBJ2-7
CDR3 protein: CASSQGRASGGSYEQYF
CDR3 DNA: TGCGCCAGCAGCCAAGGACGCGCCAGCGGAGGTTCCTACGAGCAGTACTTC

V gene: TRBV4-2
clone size: few
D gene: .
J gene: TRBJ1-4
CDR3 protein: CASSQAHRTGYEKLFF
CDR3 DNA: TGTGCCAGCAGCCAGGCCCATAGAACCGGATATGAAAAACTGTTTTTT

V gene: TRBV28
clone size: .
D gene: .
J gene: TRBJ2-7
CDR3 protein: CASSSARRDRSPTDEQYF
CDR3 DNA: TGTGCCAGCAGTTCCGCGAGGAGAGACAGGTCCCCTACGGATGAGCAGTACTTC

V gene: TRBV5-6
clone size: few
D gene: .
J gene: TRBJ2-7
CDR3 protein: CASSATGLNSYPEQYF
CDR3 DNA: TGTGCCAGCAGCGCCACAGGGTTGAATTCCTACCCCGAGCAGTACTTC

V gene: TRBV27
clone size: .
D gene: .
J gene: TRBJ1-2
CDR3 protein: CASSPYPDPPNGYTF
CDR3 DNA: TGTGCCAGCAGTCCGTACCCCGATCCACCAAATGGCTACACCTTC

V gene: TRBV7-2
clone size: many
D gene: TRBD2
J gene: TRBJ2-1
CDR3 protein: CASSRLAGLSYNEQFF
CDR3 DNA: TGTGCCAGCAGCCGCTTAGCGGGACTCTCCTACAATGAGCAGTTCTTC

V gene: TRBV5-1
clone size: many
D gene: .
J gene: TRBJ1-1
CDR3 protein: CASSLDGIEAFF
CDR3 DNA: TGCGCCAGCAGCTTGGACGGGATTGAAGCTTTCTTT

V gene: TRBV30
clone size: .
D gene: .
J gene: TRBJ2-3
CDR3 protein: CAWSLGTDFAPQYF
CDR3 DNA: TGTGCCTGGAGCTTGGGGACCGATTTCGCTCCGCAGTATTTT

V gene: TRBV7-9
clone size: .
D gene: .
J gene: TRBJ2-7
CDR3 protein: CASSTGTPYEQYF
CDR3 DNA: TGTGCCAGCAGCACAGGGACCCCCTACGAGCAGTACTTC

V gene: TRBV30
clone size: few
D gene: .
J gene: TRBJ2-1
CDR3 protein: CAGGETEYNEQFF
CDR3 DNA: TGTGCAGGGGGGGAGACTGAGTACAATGAGCAGTTCTTC

V gene: TRBV5-1
clone size: few
D gene: .
J gene: TRBJ2-2
CDR3 protein: CASSLGLDTGELFF
CDR3 DNA: TGCGCCAGCAGCTTGGGACTGGACACCGGGGAGCTGTTTTTT

V gene: TRBV5-1
clone size: many
D gene: .
J gene: TRBJ2-5
CDR3 protein: CASSLGRDTETQYF
CDR3 DNA: TGCGCCAGCAGCTTAGGACGGGACACAGAGACCCAGTACTTC

V gene: TRBV11-2
clone size: .
D gene: TRBD2
J gene: TRBJ2-7
CDR3 protein: CASSSIAGGTYEQYF
CDR3 DNA: TGTGCCAGCAGCTCTATAGCGGGAGGGACCTACGAGCAGTACTTC

V gene: TRBV10-2
clone size: .
D gene: TRBD2
J gene: TRBJ2-7
CDR3 protein: CASTLEREQQQYF
CDR3 DNA: TGCGCCAGCACCCTGGAGCGGGAGCAGCAGCAGTACTTC

V gene: TRBV5-1
clone size: few
D gene: TRBD2
J gene: TRBJ2-7
CDR3 protein: CASSQNPGLAEYYAHEQYF
CDR3 DNA: TGCGCCAGCAGCCAAAACCCGGGACTAGCGGAATATTACGCCCACGAGCAGTACTTC

V gene: TRBV25-1
clone size: few
D gene: .
J gene: TRBJ2-1
CDR3 protein: CASSDFNRPGYNEQFF
CDR3 DNA: TGTGCCAGCAGTGACTTTAACAGGCCCGGGTACAATGAGCAGTTCTTC

V gene: TRBV7-2
clone size: many
D gene: TRBD2
J gene: TRBJ2-7
CDR3 protein: CASSLLASGSLVHEQYF
CDR3 DNA: TGTGCCAGCAGCTTATTGGCTAGCGGGAGTCTCGTCCACGAGCAGTACTTC

V gene: TRBV27
clone size: .
D gene: .
J gene: TRBJ1-2
CDR3 protein: CASSTAGFGYTF
CDR3 DNA: TGTGCCAGCAGTACCGCAGGGTTTGGCTACACCTTC

V gene: TRBV3-1
clone size: many
D gene: .
J gene: TRBJ2-3
CDR3 protein: CASSQVGHGDTQYF
CDR3 DNA: TGTGCCAGCAGCCAAGTGGGACACGGAGATACGCAGTATTTT

V gene: TRBV4-2
clone size: .
D gene: TRBD2
J gene: TRBJ2-1
CDR3 protein: CASSRNGLGNEQFF
CDR3 DNA: TGTGCCAGCAGCCGCAACGGACTAGGAAATGAGCAGTTCTTC

V gene: TRBV7-2
clone size: few
D gene: TRBD1
J gene: TRBJ1-2
CDR3 protein: CASSLVGQGGYGYTF
CDR3 DNA: TGTGCCAGCAGCTTAGTTGGGCAGGGGGGCTATGGCTACACCTTC

V gene: TRBV12-3/TRBV12-4
clone size: many
D gene: .
J gene: TRBJ2-1
CDR3 protein: CASSVPGLGNNEQFF
CDR3 DNA: TGTGCCAGCAGTGTGCCCGGACTGGGGAACAATGAGCAGTTCTTC

V gene: TRBV4-2
clone size: .
D gene: TRBD2
J gene: TRBJ2-1
CDR3 protein: CASSQRMLAGVYNEQFF
CDR3 DNA: TGTGCCAGCAGCCAACGCATGCTAGCGGGAGTCTACAATGAGCAGTTCTTC

V gene: TRBV20-1
clone size: .
D gene: .
J gene: TRBJ2-1
CDR3 protein: CSPQRVSGMNEQFF
CDR3 DNA: TGCAGTCCACAAAGGGTATCAGGGATGAATGAGCAGTTCTTC

V gene: TRBV6-2/TRBV6-3
clone size: few
D gene: TRBD2
J gene: TRBJ2-3
CDR3 protein: CASSYYISGSSDTQYF
CDR3 DNA: TGTGCCAGCAGTTACTACATTAGCGGGAGTTCAGATACGCAGTATTTT

V gene: TRBV7-2
clone size: .
D gene: .
J gene: TRBJ2-7
CDR3 protein: CASSFGRNSYEQYF
CDR3 DNA: TGTGCCAGCAGCTTCGGGCGGAACTCCTACGAGCAGTACTTC

V gene: TRBV7-8
clone size: few
D gene: TRBD1
J gene: TRBJ1-4
CDR3 protein: CASSLRTGSNEKLFF
CDR3 DNA: TGTGCCAGCAGCCTCCGGACAGGCTCGAATGAAAAACTGTTTTTT

V gene: TRBV7-6
clone size: .
D gene: TRBD2
J gene: TRBJ2-1
CDR3 protein: CASSLSRGGARLTEQFF
CDR3 DNA: TGTGCCAGCAGCTTATCGCGGGGGGGGGCGAGACTGACTGAGCAGTTCTTC

V gene: TRBV5-1
clone size: .
D gene: .
J gene: TRBJ1-1
CDR3 protein: CASSYDSYTEAFF
CDR3 DNA: TGCGCCAGCAGCTATGACAGTTACACTGAAGCTTTCTTT

V gene: TRBV29-1
clone size: few
D gene: .
J gene: TRBJ2-3
CDR3 protein: CSVEKALQRITDTQYF
CDR3 DNA: TGCAGCGTTGAAAAGGCTCTTCAGCGTATCACAGATACGCAGTATTTT

V gene: TRBV6-5
clone size: many
D gene: .
J gene: TRBJ1-3
CDR3 protein: CASSYTQGGGNTIYF
CDR3 DNA: TGTGCCAGCAGTTACACACAGGGTGGTGGAAACACCATATATTTT

V gene: TRBV7-9
clone size: many
D gene: .
J gene: TRBJ2-5
CDR3 protein: CASSLAGAETQYF
CDR3 DNA: TGTGCCAGCAGCTTAGCGGGAGCAGAGACCCAGTACTTC

V gene: TRBV12-3/TRBV12-4
clone size: few
D gene: .
J gene: TRBJ2-7
CDR3 protein: CASSSTRLGQYF
CDR3 DNA: TGTGCCAGCAGTTCCACCCGACTAGGACAGTACTTC

V gene: TRBV7-2
clone size: many
D gene: .
J gene: TRBJ2-1
CDR3 protein: CASSWELALDEQFF
CDR3 DNA: TGTGCCAGCAGCTGGGAGCTAGCGTTGGATGAGCAGTTCTTC